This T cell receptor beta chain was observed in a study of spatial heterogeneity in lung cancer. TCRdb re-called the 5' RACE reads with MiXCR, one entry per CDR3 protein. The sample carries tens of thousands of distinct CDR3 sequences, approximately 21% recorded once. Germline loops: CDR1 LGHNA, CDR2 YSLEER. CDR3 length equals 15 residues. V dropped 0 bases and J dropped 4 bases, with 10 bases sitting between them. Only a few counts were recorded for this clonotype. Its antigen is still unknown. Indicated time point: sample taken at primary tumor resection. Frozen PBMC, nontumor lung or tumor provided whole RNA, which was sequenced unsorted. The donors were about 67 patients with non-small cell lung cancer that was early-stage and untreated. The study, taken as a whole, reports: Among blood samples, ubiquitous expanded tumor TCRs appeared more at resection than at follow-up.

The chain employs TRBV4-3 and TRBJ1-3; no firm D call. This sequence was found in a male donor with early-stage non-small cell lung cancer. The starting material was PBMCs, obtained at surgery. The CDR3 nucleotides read TGCGCCAGCAGCCAAGAGGCAGTCGGAGGAAACACCATATATTTT. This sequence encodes CASSQEAVGGNTIYF.